This TCR beta chain was sequenced during a study of beta chain features in type 1 diabetes. Looking at the study overall: Patients shared similar age, gender and cell yields with healthy donors. Sorted cell examination encompassed over 90,000,000 cells across all samples. Study-level results: The study found fewer insertions and more deletions at VDJ junctions in type 1 diabetes patients. In all four CD4+ subsets, TCRB CDR3 length was significantly, moderately reduced in type 1 diabetes. The question left open here concerned HLA type influencing TCRB rearrangement.

Of the isolated RNA, all was reverse transcribed, and so the sequenced material was expressed TCRB transcripts. Using immunoSEQ multiplex PCR, the repertoire was profiled, and TCRdb retains in-frame clones only, with some absent. The sample lists 600,000 to 700,000 clones; roughly 13% were seen once. Turning to this clone: The antigen remains undetermined.

Trimming took 7 bases from V and 6 from J, leaving 9 bases between them. The CDR3 has 11 amino acids. The V call is TRBV23-1, the J call TRBJ1-1; D is ambiguous. TRBV23-1 qualifies as an ORF whose function is uncertain. Sequences were obtained from naive CD4+ T cells from blood. The receptor was isolated from a man younger than 30 with type 1 diabetes. The CDR3 DNA sequence: TGCGCCAGCACCCGTCGTCCTGAAGCTTTCTTT. As protein: CASTRRPEAFF.